A selection of T cell receptor beta chains follows, all from one sample in a study of beta chain features in type 1 diabetes. Some clones are missing from TCRdb's copy, which holds only in-frame ones; the method was immunoSEQ multiplex PCR. The table has 350,000 to 450,000 clones, around 15% seen once. The sequenced material came from naive CD4+ T cells from blood. Every receptor here comes from a woman younger than 35 in good health. Both conserved end residues are part of each CDR3. A D gene is named only where the DNA matches it firmly. Part of the rows lack a size; the others show once, few, many or a class for expanded clones.

>TRBJ1-1|few|-|TRBV4-2
TGTGCCAGCAGCCAAAGAGCCACTGAAGCTTTCTTT
CASSQRATEAFF
>TRBJ1-5|few|-|TRBV18
TGTGCCAGCTCACCACGTGCAGGGGCGGGCAATCAGCCCCAGCATTTT
CASSPRAGAGNQPQHF
>TRBJ2-5|few|TRBD2|TRBV28
TGTGCCAGCAGTCCCCTGGGACTAGCGGGAGGGAAAGAGACCCAGTACTTC
CASSPLGLAGGKETQYF
>TRBJ2-5|few|-|TRBV7-6
TGTGCCAGCAGCCACAGGTCCGAGACCCAGTACTTC
CASSHRSETQYF
>TRBJ1-4|-|-|TRBV5-4
TGTGCCAGCAGCTTGTCGGGAGGCGAAAAACTGTTTTTT
CASSLSGGEKLFF
>TRBJ2-6|-|-|TRBV28
TGTGCCAGCAGTTCCGGTGCATCTGGGGCCAACGTCCTGACTTTC
CASSSGASGANVLTF
>TRBJ1-2|-|-|TRBV19
TGTGCCAGTATCGGCAGGTCCGGTAACTATGGCTACACCTTC
CASIGRSGNYGYTF
>TRBJ1-1|-|-|TRBV7-6
TGTGCCAGCAGCTCGGACAAGAACACTGAAGCTTTCTTT
CASSSDKNTEAFF
>TRBJ2-5|-|TRBD2|TRBV25-1
TGTGCCGGGGCGGGCAGCGGGGTAAGGGAGCAGTACTTC
CAGAGSGVREQYF
>TRBJ1-1|-|-|TRBV4-3
TGCGCCAGCAGCCAAGATCGACTTACAGGCTCGTTCGTTTTT
CASSQDRLTGSFVF
>TRBJ2-3|few|-|TRBV7-2
TGTGCCAGCAGCTTAACAGGGTCCTACACAGATACGCAGTATTTT
CASSLTGSYTDTQYF
>TRBJ2-7|few|TRBD1|TRBV28
TGTGCCAGCAGTTCGGATACACAGGGGGACAGGATCGGGCAGTACTTC
CASSSDTQGDRIGQYF
>TRBJ2-4|-|TRBD2|TRBV10-3
TGTGCCATCAGTGAGGGCCCGACTAGCGGGAGAGGTGTCAAAAACATTCAGTACTTC
CAISEGPTSGRGVKNIQYF
>TRBJ2-1|few|TRBD2|TRBV27
TGTGCCAGCAGTCCTCGACTAGCGGCTCACAATGAGCAGTTCTTC
CASSPRLAAHNEQFF
>TRBJ2-7|-|TRBD1|TRBV11-3
TGTGCCAGCAGCTTCCGGACAGGGATGGCCGAGCAGTACTTC
CASSFRTGMAEQYF
>TRBJ2-2|few|-|TRBV28
TGTGCCAGCAGTTTATTGGGCCTCGGAACCGGGGAGCTGTTTTTT
CASSLLGLGTGELFF
>TRBJ2-3|-|-|TRBV15
TGTGCCACCAGCAGAGACAGGGGAACAGATACGCAGTATTTT
CATSRDRGTDTQYF
>TRBJ2-6|-|-|TRBV29-1
TGCAGCGTTTCGACAGGTACCTCTGGGGCCAACGTCCTGACTTTC
CSVSTGTSGANVLTF
>TRBJ2-1|few|TRBD1|TRBV11-1
TGTGCCAGCAGCTTAGTGGGACAGGAACCCAGTGAGCAGTTCTTC
CASSLVGQEPSEQFF
>TRBJ2-7|few|-|TRBV9
TGTGCCAGCAGCGTAACCGGGAGAGGCGACGAGCAGTACTTC
CASSVTGRGDEQYF
>TRBJ2-1|few|TRBD1|TRBV30
TGTGCCTGTCCGGGACAGGCGTACAATGAGCAGTTCTTC
CACPGQAYNEQFF
>TRBJ1-2|-|TRBD1|TRBV5-6
TGTGCCAGCAGCCTCCGGGACAGGGCTGGCTACACCTTC
CASSLRDRAGYTF
>TRBJ2-3|once|TRBD2|TRBV9
TGTGCCAGCAGCGTTAGCGGGAGGGTCACAGATACGCAGTATTTT
CASSVSGRVTDTQYF
>TRBJ1-5|-|-|TRBV6-5
TGTGCCAGCAGTTTTTCCCCGGGGTATCAGCCCCAGCATTTT
CASSFSPGYQPQHF
>TRBJ2-5|-|TRBD1|TRBV5-1
TGCGCCAGCAGCTTTGAGGGGGCAGAGACCCAGTACTTC
CASSFEGAETQYF
>TRBJ1-1|few|-|TRBV5-1
TGCGCCAGCAGCTTGGTGACTCAGACAGCGAACACTGAAGCTTTCTTT
CASSLVTQTANTEAFF
>TRBJ2-1|few|TRBD2|TRBV7-3
TGTGCCAGCAGCTCCATTGGGGCAGCGGGGAATGAGCAGTTCTTC
CASSSIGAAGNEQFF
>TRBJ1-4|-|-|TRBV30
TGTGCCTGGACAGGGGTGGCTAATGAAAAACTGTTTTTT
CAWTGVANEKLFF
>TRBJ2-3|-|TRBD1|TRBV5-1
TGCGCCAGCAGCACTGTAAGGGGACAGCCACTCACAGATACGCAGTATTTT
CASSTVRGQPLTDTQYF
>TRBJ1-1|-|-|TRBV11-2
TGTGCCAGCAACCTCTACGGGGTAACTGAAGCTTTCTTT
CASNLYGVTEAFF
>TRBJ2-1|few|TRBD2|TRBV6-6
TGTGCCAGCAGTTTCACCGGGACTAGCGGTCACAATGAGCAGTTCTTC
CASSFTGTSGHNEQFF
>TRBJ2-2|-|-|TRBV10-3
TGTGCCATCAGTTATTCCCCCGACACCGGGGAGCTGTTTTTT
CAISYSPDTGELFF